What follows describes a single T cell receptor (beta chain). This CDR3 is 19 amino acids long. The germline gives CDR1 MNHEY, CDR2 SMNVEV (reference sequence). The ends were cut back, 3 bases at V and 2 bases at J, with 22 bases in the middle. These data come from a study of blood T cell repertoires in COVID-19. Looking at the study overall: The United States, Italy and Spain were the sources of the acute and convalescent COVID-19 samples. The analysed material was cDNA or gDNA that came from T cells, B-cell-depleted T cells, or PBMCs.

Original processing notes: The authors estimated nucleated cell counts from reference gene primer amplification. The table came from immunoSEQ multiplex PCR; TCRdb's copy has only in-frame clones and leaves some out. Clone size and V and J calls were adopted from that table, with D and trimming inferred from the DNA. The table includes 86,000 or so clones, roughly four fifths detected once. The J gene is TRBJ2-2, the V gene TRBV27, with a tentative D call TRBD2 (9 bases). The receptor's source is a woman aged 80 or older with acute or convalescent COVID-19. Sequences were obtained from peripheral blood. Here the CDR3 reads CASSFRTGFSGSNTGELFF. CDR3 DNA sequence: TGTGCCAGCAGTTTCCGGACAGGGTTTAGCGGGAGCAACACCGGGGAGCTGTTTTTT.